The 26 T cell receptor beta chains below all came from one sample that was sequenced in a study of cytomegalovirus exposure and HLA in healthy donors. With 60 Vbeta and 13 Jbeta primers, the PCR was carried out. The table came from immunoSEQ multiplex PCR; TCRdb's copy has only in-frame clones and leaves some out. The sample records 150,000 to 200,000 clones, 75% to 85% being singletons. Input material: PBMCs. These TCRs come from a young woman in good health and CMV-seronegative.

This rearrangement joins TRBV28 to TRBJ1-3; TRBD1 is a possible D gene (6 bases). The CDR3 contains 14 residues. CDR1 is MDHEN, CDR2 SYDVKM, per germline. Trimming stripped 5 bases from V and 0 bases from J, with 8 bases between. The CDR3 DNA follows: TGTGCCAGCAGTCTAGGGGGCTCTGGAAACACCATATATTTT. Translating gives CASSLGGSGNTIYF.

The genes are TRBV2 and TRBJ2-3; the match to TRBD1 covers 8 bases. The length of the CDR3 is 15 residues. The V gene end was trimmed by 3 bases and the J gene end by 7 bases; junction bases not matched to a gene: 9. Germline values: CDR1 SNHLY, CDR2 FYNNEI. Here the CDR3 reads CASSENRGMSYTQYF. CDR3 DNA: TGTGCCAGCAGTGAGAACAGGGGGATGTCTTATACGCAGTATTTT. Full variable domain (outside the CDR3, taken from reference TRBV2 and TRBJ2-3): EPEVTQTPSHQVTQMGQEVILRCVPISNHLYFYWYRQILGQKVEFLVSFYNNEISEKSEIFDDQFSVERPDGSNFTLKIRSTKLEDSAMYFCASSENRGMSYTQYFGPGTRLTVL.

This chain uses TRBV19 with TRBJ1-4; 11 positions agree with TRBD1. Germline trimming cut 6 bases from V and 3 bases from J; bases unmatched to any gene: 3. Germline V gene sequence: CDR1 LNHDA, CDR2 SQIVND (reference sequence). This CDR3 region has 15 residues. The CDR3 DNA reads TGTGCCAGTAGCCGGGACAGGGGGGCTAATGAAAAACTGTTTTTT. Translation gives CASSRDRGANEKLFF.

The rearrangement uses TRBV6-5 and TRBJ2-1, with 11 bases identical to TRBD2. V gave up 6 bases and J gave up 8 bases; unmatched junction bases: 9. This CDR3 has 15 amino acids. Germline loops: CDR1 MNHEY, CDR2 SVGAGI. CDR3: CASREGLAVRDEQFF. DNA for the CDR3: TGTGCCAGCAGGGAGGGACTAGCGGTTCGCGATGAGCAGTTCTTC.

This clone has only a few counts. The V gene is TRBV28, the J gene TRBJ1-5, with TRBD1 matching 7 bases. Looked up from germline, CDR1 is MDHEN and CDR2 is SYDVKM. With V trimmed by 6 bases and J by 3 bases, 8 bases remained unmatched. This CDR3 is built from 15 residues. This CDR3 reads CASSDYRGSNQPQHF. The CDR3 DNA is TGTGCCAGCAGCGACTACAGGGGATCCAATCAGCCCCAGCATTTT.

The chain couples TRBV28 to TRBJ2-2; D ambiguous. V was pared by 2 bases and J by 4 bases, with 8 bases between. Germline V lookup: CDR1 MDHEN, CDR2 SYDVKM. The CDR3 loop spans 14 amino acids. CDR3 loop: CASSLTPGTGELFF. The CDR3 nucleotides are TGTGCCAGCAGTTTAACCCCGGGCACCGGGGAGCTGTTTTTT. The complete variable domain, with remaining parts taken from reference TRBV28 and TRBJ2-2, reads DVKVTQSSRYLVKRTGEKVFLECVQDMDHENMFWYRQDPGLGLRLIYFSYDVKMKEKGDIPEGYSVSREKKERFSLILESASTNQTSMYLCASSLTPGTGELFFGEGSRLTVL.

The V gene is TRBV11-2, the J gene TRBJ2-3, with D perhaps TRBD2 (6 bases). CDR3 size: 14 residues. The V end lost 5 bases, the J end lost 3 bases, and 12 bases lay between the germline ends. CDR1 SGHAT and CDR2 FQNNGV come from the germline V gene. CDR3 loop: CASSPAGLTDTQYF. CDR3 DNA sequence: TGTGCCAGCAGCCCAGCGGGCCTAACAGATACGCAGTATTTT.

A single count supports this clone. V gene TRBV28 combines with J gene TRBJ1-2, with no clear D. CDR1 and CDR2 (germline): MDHEN, SYDVKM. The ends were cut back, 7 bases at V and 8 bases at J, with 11 bases in the middle. The CDR3 consists of 11 residues. The CDR3 reads CASTMGEGYTF. CDR3 coding DNA: TGTGCCAGCACAATGGGAGAGGGCTACACCTTC.

The rearrangement joins TRBV5-6 to TRBJ2-1, with 11 nucleotides matching TRBD2. Germline-derived CDR1 and CDR2 are SGHDT and YYEEEE. This CDR3 comprises 16 residues. Germline trimming cut 3 bases from V and 4 bases from J; bases unmatched to any gene: 6. The CDR3, as DNA: TGTGCCAGCAGCTGGGGGACTAGCGGTAGATACAATGAGCAGTTCTTC. Its translation is CASSWGTSGRYNEQFF.

V usage is TRBV7-9 and J usage is TRBJ1-1, with TRBD1 as a possible D gene (5 bases). The CDR3 is 12 residues long. Germline V lookup: CDR1 SEHNR, CDR2 FQNEAQ (reference sequence). The V and J ends lost 5 bases and 5 bases respectively, with 9 bases between them. For the CDR3, the DNA is TGTGCCAGCAGCGGGGGGAAAACTGAAGCTTTCTTT. Protein sequence: CASSGGKTEAFF.

V usage is TRBV6-4 and J usage is TRBJ1-5, with unresolved D. The CDR3 sequence is 21 residues long. The V gene lost 2 bases and the J gene lost 0 bases, with 26 bases spanning the gap. Per the germline V gene, CDR1 is MRHNA and CDR2 is SNTAGT. In DNA form, the CDR3 reads TGTGCCAGCAGTGACCACTGCGACCCGTCGCCCGGGGATTATAGCAATCAGCCCCAGCATTTT. The encoded protein is CASSDHCDPSPGDYSNQPQHF.

The chain has TRBV5-1 and TRBJ1-2; a possible D gene is TRBD1 (5 bases). Germline CDR1 SGHRS, CDR2 YFSETQ. V was cut by 1 base and J by 8 bases, with 9 bases left in between. The CDR3 consists of 12 residues. Here the CDR3 DNA reads TGCGCCAGCAGCTTGACAGGTTTCGGCTACACCTTC. It specifies CASSLTGFGYTF.

The chain has TRBV2 and TRBJ1-2; no firm D call. The CDR3 extends over 15 amino acids. The V gene's germline CDR1 is SNHLY and CDR2 FYNNEI. The ends were cut back, 2 bases at V and 6 bases at J, with 16 bases in the middle. DNA for the CDR3: TGTGCCAGCAGTGAATCGGAGAGGTCGTCGGATGGCTACACCTTC. Its protein product is CASSESERSSDGYTF.

The rearrangement uses TRBV18 and TRBJ2-5; unclear D gene. Trimming left V 6 bases short and J 0 bases short, with 5 bases between. The V gene's germline CDR1 is KGHSH and CDR2 LQKENI. The CDR3 has 12 residues. CDR3 loop: CASSTYQETQYF. Written as DNA, the CDR3 is TGTGCCAGCTCGACATACCAAGAGACCCAGTACTTC.

V gene TRBV9 combines with J gene TRBJ1-5, with TRBD1 matching 7 bases. CDR3 size: 14 residues. Germline loops: CDR1 SGDLS, CDR2 YYNGEE. V gave up 0 bases and J gave up 6 bases; unmatched junction bases: 3. CDR3 protein: CASSVAGGGQPQHF. The DNA of the CDR3 is TGTGCCAGCAGCGTAGCAGGGGGTGGTCAGCCCCAGCATTTT.

The chain is built from TRBV27 and TRBJ2-7, with a weak D call TRBD1 (5 bases). Germline V gene data show CDR1 as MNHEY and CDR2 as SMNVEV (reference sequence). The V and J ends lost 11 bases and 4 bases respectively, with 18 bases between them. The CDR3 is 13 residues long. The CDR3 DNA reads TGTGCCGCTAGTAGGGGTTTTGAATACGAGCAGTACTTC. The encoded protein is CAASRGFEYEQYF.

The rearrangement uses TRBV7-2 and TRBJ1-5, with D maybe TRBD1 (6 bases). Trimming removed 2 bases from V and 9 bases from J, with 11 bases in between. The CDR3 length is 13 residues. The V gene's germline CDR1 is SGHTA and CDR2 FQGNSA. The CDR3 DNA reads TGTGCCAGCAGCTTAACTCGAGGGGGGCCCCAGCATTTT. Translated, it gives CASSLTRGGPQHF.

The gene calls are TRBV30 and TRBJ1-3; 7 bases line up with TRBD1. With V trimmed by 3 bases and J by 0 bases, 5 bases remained unmatched. This CDR3 has 15 residues. Germline CDR1 is GTSNPN and CDR2 is SVGIG (reference sequence). CDR3 coding DNA: TGTGCCTGGAGCGGGGACAGAGCCTCTGGAAACACCATATATTTT. This sequence encodes CAWSGDRASGNTIYF.

The rearrangement uses TRBV7-9 and TRBJ2-1, with D perhaps TRBD2 (6 bases). This CDR3 spans 16 amino acids. Deletions cut 5 bases from V and 0 bases from J, with 14 bases between. Per the germline V gene, CDR1 is SEHNR and CDR2 is FQNEAQ (reference sequence). The CDR3 coding sequence is TGTGCCAGCAGCCCCTATTACGGGGGCTCCTACAATGAGCAGTTCTTC. It specifies CASSPYYGGSYNEQFF.

The chain recombines TRBV15 with TRBJ1-4; 8 nucleotides line up with TRBD1. The CDR3 runs 15 residues. Germline V gene lookup returns CDR1 LNHNV and CDR2 YYDKDF (reference sequence). V trimming: 3 bases; J trimming: 4 bases; junction bases outside the gene matches: 4. CDR3 DNA: TGTGCCACCAGCAGCCGACAGGGGTTTAATGAAAAACTGTTTTTT. This translates into CATSSRQGFNEKLFF.

The chain combines TRBV28 with TRBJ2-7; TRBD2 matches at 10 bases. Per the germline V gene, CDR1 is MDHEN and CDR2 is SYDVKM. Germline trimming cut 6 bases from V and 4 bases from J; bases unmatched to any gene: 12. The CDR3 has 16 residues. The CDR3 DNA reads as TGTGCCAGCAGCCCCCACCCGGGAGCGGGAGGGTACGAGCAGTACTTC. Encoded protein: CASSPHPGAGGYEQYF. Variable domain in full (rest from reference TRBV28 and TRBJ2-7): DVKVTQSSRYLVKRTGEKVFLECVQDMDHENMFWYRQDPGLGLRLIYFSYDVKMKEKGDIPEGYSVSREKKERFSLILESASTNQTSMYLCASSPHPGAGGYEQYFGPGTRLTVT.

This chain uses TRBV2 with TRBJ2-5, with a tentative D call TRBD2 (6 bases). CDR1 and CDR2 (germline): SNHLY, FYNNEI. CDR3 length equals 13 residues. With 9 bases removed from V and 5 bases from J, the gap between germline ends came to 16 bases. CDR3 region: CASRPGGTETQYF. The CDR3 nucleotides are TGTGCCAGTCGCCCCGGGGGAACGGAGACCCAGTACTTC.

The V and J genes are TRBV5-1 and TRBJ2-3; tentative D call: TRBD1 (6 bases). V lost 2 bases and J lost 2, with 15 bases in between. The CDR3 covers 16 residues. Per germline, CDR1 SGHRS and CDR2 YFSETQ. The CDR3 protein is CASSLGPGQLTDTQYF. The CDR3, as DNA: TGCGCCAGCAGCTTAGGTCCCGGACAGCTCACAGATACGCAGTATTTT.

The rearrangement joins TRBV6-5 to TRBJ1-6; TRBD1 is a possible D gene (6 bases). The V end lost 0 bases, the J end lost 7 bases, and 10 bases lay between the germline ends. Germline CDR1 MNHEY, CDR2 SVGAGI. The CDR3 is 15 amino acids. The CDR3 bases are TGTGCCAGCAGTTACTCGGGAGGGGGGAATTCACCCCTCCACTTT. It specifies CASSYSGGGNSPLHF.

In its sample, this clone was seen once. The chain carries TRBV6-5 and TRBJ2-3; maybe TRBD2 (5 bases). Looked up from germline, CDR1 is MNHEY and CDR2 is SVGAGI. This CDR3 has 14 residues. V shed 5 bases and J shed 0 bases, with 9 bases lying between them. In DNA form, the CDR3 reads TGTGCCAGCAGTATAGACTACAGCACAGATACGCAGTATTTT. Its protein product is CASSIDYSTDTQYF.

J is TRBJ2-7 and V is TRBV2, with a tentative D call TRBD2 (6 bases). The CDR3 has 13 amino acids. Trimming removed 4 bases at V and 2 bases at J, with 9 bases between. Germline loops: CDR1 SNHLY, CDR2 FYNNEI. CDR3 DNA sequence: TGTGCCAGCAGTGCTCCGGGGGCCTACGAGCAGTACTTC. Amino acids: CASSAPGAYEQYF.